What follows are 26 T cell receptor beta chains derived from one specimen sequenced in a study of regulatory T cells in long-lasting Graves disease. Arm-PCR with iRepertoire HTBI primers amplified the CDR3 regions for these TCR beta libraries. In TCRdb, the multiplex PCR reads were re-called with MiXCR into one record per CDR3 protein. The sample holds 400,000 to 500,000 distinct CDR3 sequences; roughly 23% are singletons and the top ten take 14%. Time point described: persistent/refractory GD, antithyroid drugs over 5 years with positive TRAb. PBMC RNA served as the TCR library source. Here the sequenced sample was peripheral blood mononuclear cells (PBMCs), taken when the disease was refractory, from a patient treated with antithyroid drugs. The receptors shown here come from a female donor with Graves disease.

CDR3 loop: CSARVVPPDNEQFF. CDR3 nucleotides: TGCAGTGCTAGAGTGGTCCCTCCCGACAATGAGCAGTTCTTC. The chain links TRBV20-1 to TRBJ2-1; the D is unclear. The V end lost 1 base, the J end lost 5 bases, and 12 bases lay between the germline ends. The CDR3 runs to 14 residues. Germline V lookup: CDR1 DFQATT, CDR2 SNEGSKA (reference sequence).

This clonotype was seen many times. This chain uses TRBV7-8 with TRBJ2-2; the match to TRBD1 covers 8 bases. Losses at the gene ends were 0 bases for V and 3 bases for J; bases not matched to a gene: 6. CDR1 SGHVS and CDR2 FQNEAQ come from the germline V gene. The CDR3 extends over 17 amino acids. CDR3 loop: CASSLARDRPYTGELFF. The DNA for the CDR3 is TGTGCCAGCAGCTTAGCGAGGGACAGGCCTTACACCGGGGAGCTGTTTTTT.

This clonotype showed up just a few times. The chain couples TRBV13 to TRBJ1-2; D unresolved. The ends were cut back, 0 bases at V and 4 bases at J, with 6 bases in the middle. CDR1 is PRHDT and CDR2 is FYEKMQ in the germline V gene (reference sequence). CDR3 length: 13 residues. Here the CDR3 DNA reads TGTGCCAGCAGCTTAGGTGAACTCTATGGCTACACCTTC. As protein: CASSLGELYGYTF.

Only a few counts were recorded for this clonotype. The V gene is TRBV20-1, the J gene TRBJ1-5; the D is unclear. The CDR3 loop spans 15 amino acids. The germline CDR1 and CDR2 sequences are DFQATT and SNEGSKA (reference sequence). V lost 1 base to trimming and J lost 0 bases, with 10 bases between them. CDR3 in amino acids: CSARVSVYSNQPQHF. The CDR3 DNA reads as TGCAGTGCTAGAGTGTCGGTCTATAGCAATCAGCCCCAGCATTTT.

This clonotype was observed at least ten times. This rearrangement joins TRBV28 to TRBJ2-2; 9 bases line up with TRBD2. Germline-derived CDR1 and CDR2 are MDHEN and SYDVKM. J gave up 6 bases and V 3 bases, and 8 bases lay outside the gene matches. The CDR3 consists of 16 residues. CDR3 sequence (DNA): TGTGCCAGCAGTTTGGGCGGGAGGGCCTATGCCGGGGAGCTGTTTTTT. Its protein product is CASSLGGRAYAGELFF.

Many counts were recorded for this clonotype. This chain uses TRBV29-1 with TRBJ2-2; D remains ambiguous. Trimming removed 0 bases at V and 1 base at J, with 6 bases between. CDR1 and CDR2 (germline): SQVTM, ANQGSEA. This CDR3 has 14 residues. The CDR3 coding sequence is TGCAGCGTTGAAGAGAATCAGAACACCGGGGAGCTGTTTTTT. Translation gives CSVEENQNTGELFF.

As to this clonotype: It may be a read error: a sequence one base away is much more abundant. This rearrangement joins TRBV15 to TRBJ2-5; D remains unclear. Per the germline V gene, CDR1 is LNHNV and CDR2 is YYDKDF (reference sequence). V dropped 5 bases and J dropped 1 base, with 17 bases sitting between them. The CDR3 has 16 residues. The CDR3 region is CATSLGESSVQETQYF. The CDR3 DNA sequence: TGTGCCACCAGCCTAGGAGAGTCTTCCGTCCAAGAGACCCAGTACTTC.

The genes are TRBV15 and TRBJ1-5; no definite D call. The CDR3 runs to 14 residues. Deletions cut 3 bases from V and 1 base from J, with 7 bases between. Per germline, CDR1 LNHNV and CDR2 YYDKDF (reference sequence). CDR3 region: CATSSRPSNQPQHF. DNA of the CDR3: TGTGCCACCAGCAGCCGACCGAGCAATCAGCCCCAGCATTTT.

This clonotype was counted ten times or more. The chain uses TRBV28 and TRBJ2-7, with D perhaps being TRBD1 or TRBD2 (5 bases each). Trimming removed 2 bases at V and 4 bases at J, with 15 bases between. The CDR3 extends over 15 amino acids. Germline CDR1 and CDR2: MDHEN and SYDVKM. The CDR3 DNA is TGTGCCAGCAGTTTACCTAGTCCAGGGACGTACGAGCAGTACTTC. This codes for CASSLPSPGTYEQYF.

This clonotype showed up many times. V and J are TRBV28 and TRBJ1-1, with D perhaps TRBD1 (6 bases). The CDR3 sequence is 15 residues long. Germline values: CDR1 MDHEN, CDR2 SYDVKM. Trimming shortened V by 5 bases and J by 6 bases, and 19 bases separated the two germline ends. The CDR3 DNA sequence: TGTGCCAGCAGTACAACCCCGGGACAATCGGCTGAAGCTTTCTTT. Translating gives CASSTTPGQSAEAFF.

This clonotype was counted a few times. V usage is TRBV5-1 and J usage is TRBJ1-4; 10 bases line up with TRBD1. The CDR3 covers 16 residues. After removal of 4 bases from V and 0 bases from J, the junction contained 3 bases not matched to a gene. Germline assignment: CDR1 SGHRS and CDR2 YFSETQ. The CDR3 region is CASSIGQGATNEKLFF. CDR3 coding DNA: TGCGCCAGCAGCATAGGACAGGGGGCAACTAATGAAAAACTGTTTTTT. Together with reference TRBV5-1 and TRBJ1-4, the CDR3 gives the full variable domain: KAGVTQTPRYLIKTRGQQVTLSCSPISGHRSVSWYQQTPGQGLQFLFEYFSETQRNKGNFPGRFSGRQFSNSRSEMNVSTLELGDSALYLCASSIGQGATNEKLFFGSGTQLSVL.

The sample holds many counts of this clonotype. CDR3 coding DNA: TGTGCCAGCATTTTAACAGGGGCCTACGAGCAGTACTTC. Its protein product is CASILTGAYEQYF. The chain has TRBV2 and TRBJ2-7; 7 bases match TRBD1. CDR1 is SNHLY and CDR2 is FYNNEI in the germline V gene. V shed 7 bases and J 2 bases; nucleotides not matched to a gene: 5. The CDR3 is 13 residues long.

This clonotype was observed a few times. This rearrangement joins TRBV7-2 to TRBJ2-2; no clear D gene. Trimming shortened V by 2 bases and J by 0 bases, and 10 bases separated the two germline ends. The germline V gene has CDR1 SGHTA and CDR2 FQGNSA. This CDR3 spans 16 amino acids. The CDR3 region is CASSLSVTSNTGELFF. Written as DNA, the CDR3 is TGTGCCAGCAGCTTATCCGTGACTTCGAACACCGGGGAGCTGTTTTTT.

With regard to this clonotype: A single base separates this from a much larger clone, so it may be a read error. This chain links TRBV25-1 with TRBJ2-2, with 7 bases lining up with TRBD1. V lost 1 base, J lost 7 bases, and 12 bases stayed unmatched. The CDR3 runs 17 residues. In germline, CDR1 is MGHDK, CDR2 SYGVNS. CDR3 nucleotide sequence: TGTGCCAGCAGTGAATCCGGGGCAGGGGGTCGGGTCGGGGAGCTGTTTTTT. It translates to CASSESGAGGRVGELFF.

Only a few counts were recorded for this clonotype. One end of the junction does not line up with germline, which may come from a read error. The chain couples TRBV27 to TRBJ1-1; D is uncertain. Per the germline V gene, CDR1 is MNHEY and CDR2 is SMNVEV (reference sequence). This CDR3 is 12 amino acids long. The CDR3 loop is CASSLRGNEVFF. The CDR3 nucleotides are TGTGCCAGCAGTTTACGCGGGAATGAAGTTTTCTTT.

The rearrangement uses TRBV2 and TRBJ2-3, with D unresolved. Germline assignment: CDR1 SNHLY and CDR2 FYNNEI. V lost 5 bases and J 4 bases, leaving 19 bases between the germline ends. This CDR3 has 16 residues. As DNA, the CDR3 is TGTGCCAGCAGTTCCTCAGGTGTGGGAAGGGCAGATACGCAGTATTTT. Encoded protein: CASSSSGVGRADTQYF.

On this clonotype itself: One end of the junction fails to match germline, which may point to a read error. This chain uses TRBV28 with TRBJ2-5, with TRBD1 identical over 8 bases. This CDR3 region has 14 residues. Germline CDR1 and CDR2: MDHEN and SYDVKM. DNA for the CDR3: TGCGCCAGCAGTGTGGGGACAGGCCACGAGACCCAGTACTTC. It translates to CASSVGTGHETQYF. The full variable domain, in which reference TRBV28 and TRBJ2-5 provide the parts outside the CDR3, is DVKVTQSSRYLVKRTGEKVFLECVQDMDHENMFWYRQDPGLGLRLIYFSYDVKMKEKGDIPEGYSVSREKKERFSLILESASTNQTSMYLCASSVGTGHETQYFGPGTRLLVL.

Remarks on this clonotype: Possible read error: a much larger clone is one base away. J is TRBJ2-5 and V is TRBV7-3; TRBD2 agrees at 8 bases. The CDR3 consists of 14 residues. In germline, CDR1 is SGHTA, CDR2 FQGTGA. The CDR3, as DNA: TGTACCAGCAGCGCAAGCGGGAGCGGGGAGACCCAGTACTTC. This codes for CTSSASGSGETQYF.

This clonotype was recorded a few times. J is TRBJ2-5 and V is TRBV20-1; TRBD1 might be the D (6 bases). The V end lost 6 bases, the J end lost 1 base, and 12 bases lay between the germline ends. Germline loops: CDR1 DFQATT, CDR2 SNEGSKA (reference sequence). The length of the CDR3 is 13 residues. The CDR3 loop reads CSARIGGQETQYF. CDR3 DNA: TGCAGTGCCCGGATAGGGGGCCAAGAGACCCAGTACTTC.

The V gene is TRBV28, the J gene TRBJ1-2, with 8 bases lining up with TRBD1. The germline gives CDR1 MDHEN, CDR2 SYDVKM. The junction had 11 bases not matched to a gene; V was cut back by 3 bases and J by 8 bases. This CDR3 has 15 residues. CDR3 DNA sequence: TGTGCCAGCAGTTTTCTCCCACAGGGGGGTCAGGGCTACACCTTC. Its translation is CASSFLPQGGQGYTF.

This clonotype appeared many times. The rearrangement links TRBV28 to TRBJ1-4, with a tentative D call TRBD1 (5 bases). CDR3 size: 14 residues. Germline assignment: CDR1 MDHEN and CDR2 SYDVKM. V shed 6 bases and J shed 7 bases, with 15 bases lying between them. The DNA of the CDR3 is TGTGCCAGCAGCCCTCGGGGTGGGGGTGAAAAACTGTTTTTT. It yields the protein CASSPRGGGEKLFF. Together with reference TRBV28 and TRBJ1-4, the CDR3 gives the full variable domain: DVKVTQSSRYLVKRTGEKVFLECVQDMDHENMFWYRQDPGLGLRLIYFSYDVKMKEKGDIPEGYSVSREKKERFSLILESASTNQTSMYLCASSPRGGGEKLFFGSGTQLSVL.

This clonotype was picked up many times. This sequence joins TRBV2 and TRBJ2-5; D is possibly TRBD1 (5 bases). The germline V gene has CDR1 SNHLY and CDR2 FYNNEI. This CDR3 has 13 amino acids. Trimming took off 4 bases at V and 5 bases at J, with 11 bases between the two ends. The CDR3 reads CASSGVQAETQYF. DNA of the CDR3: TGTGCCAGCAGTGGGGTACAGGCCGAGACCCAGTACTTC.

This clonotype appeared many times. The chain uses TRBV6-1 and TRBJ2-5, with D unclear. Germline-derived CDR1 and CDR2 are MNHNS and SASEGT. The CDR3 runs to 13 residues. V lost 6 bases and J 1 base, leaving 9 bases between the germline ends. The CDR3 coding sequence is TGTGCCAGCAGACCCGACCTCCAAGAGACCCAGTACTTC. Translation gives CASRPDLQETQYF.

This clonotype was counted between two and nine times. This sequence joins TRBV4-2 and TRBJ2-5; tentative D call: TRBD1 (5 bases). The CDR3 runs to 16 residues. Trimming cost V 3 bases and J 4 bases, with 18 bases left between them. Germline CDR1 is LGHNA and CDR2 is YNFKEQ. As DNA, the CDR3 is TGTGCCAGCAGCCACAAGGGGCGTATAGCACCAGAGACCCAGTACTTC. Amino acids: CASSHKGRIAPETQYF.

Concerning this clonotype itself: At one end, the junction sequence differs from germline, possibly due to a read error. This chain links TRBV12-3 or TRBV12-4 with TRBJ2-1, with 10 bases matching TRBD2. The CDR3 length is 14 residues. CDR3 loop: CASSIAGGYNEQLF. The CDR3 DNA follows: TGTGCCAGCAGTATAGCGGGAGGTTACAATGAGCAGCTCTTC.

The chain couples TRBV5-1 to TRBJ2-1; 7 bases line up with TRBD2. Germline V lookup: CDR1 SGHRS, CDR2 YFSETQ. The CDR3 covers 16 residues. J lost 0 bases, V lost 0 bases, and 3 bases had no gene match. CDR3 nucleotides: TGCGCCAGCAGCTTGGGGCTAGCGGCCTCCTACAATGAGCAGTTCTTC. Its protein product is CASSLGLAASYNEQFF. The whole variable domain, filled in from reference TRBV5-1 and TRBJ2-1, reads KAGVTQTPRYLIKTRGQQVTLSCSPISGHRSVSWYQQTPGQGLQFLFEYFSETQRNKGNFPGRFSGRQFSNSRSEMNVSTLELGDSALYLCASSLGLAASYNEQFFGPGTRLTVL.